This T cell receptor beta chain was profiled in a study of blood T cell repertoires in COVID-19. Study-level background: T cells, B-cell-depleted T cells, or PBMCs supplied cDNA or gDNA.

Participants spanned ages about 18 to 89 years and resided in over 20 US areas. The CDR3 covers 12 residues. Germline V CDR1 and CDR2: SGHDT, YYEEEE. V shed 1 base and J shed 5 bases, with 6 bases lying between them. Assay used: immunoSEQ multiplex PCR; TCRdb lists only in-frame clones, some missing. Of fewer than 350,000 clones listed, roughly 90% are singletons. This clone was counted once. The origin of this receptor is a man aged 55 to 70 who had recovered from COVID-19. The V gene is TRBV5-6, the J gene TRBJ1-1, with D possibly matching TRBD1 (5 bases). Source material: PBMCs or T cells enriched from blood (not recorded which). CDR3 coding DNA: TGTGCCAGCAGCTTGAGGGGAACTGAAGCTTTCTTT. The encoded protein is CASSLRGTEAFF.